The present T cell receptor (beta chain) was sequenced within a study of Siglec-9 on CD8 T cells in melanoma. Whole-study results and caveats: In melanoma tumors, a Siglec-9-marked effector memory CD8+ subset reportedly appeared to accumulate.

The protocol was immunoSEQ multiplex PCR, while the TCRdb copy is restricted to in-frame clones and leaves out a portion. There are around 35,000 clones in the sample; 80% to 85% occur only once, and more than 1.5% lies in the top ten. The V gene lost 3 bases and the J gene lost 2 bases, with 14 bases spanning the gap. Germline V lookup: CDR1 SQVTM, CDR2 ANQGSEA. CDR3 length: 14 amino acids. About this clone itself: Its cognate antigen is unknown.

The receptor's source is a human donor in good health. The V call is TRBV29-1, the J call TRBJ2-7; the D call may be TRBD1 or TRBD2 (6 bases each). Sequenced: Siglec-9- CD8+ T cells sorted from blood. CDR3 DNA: TGCAGCGTTGAGGGAGGCAGGGGCCCCTACGAGCAGTACTTC. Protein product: CSVEGGRGPYEQYF.